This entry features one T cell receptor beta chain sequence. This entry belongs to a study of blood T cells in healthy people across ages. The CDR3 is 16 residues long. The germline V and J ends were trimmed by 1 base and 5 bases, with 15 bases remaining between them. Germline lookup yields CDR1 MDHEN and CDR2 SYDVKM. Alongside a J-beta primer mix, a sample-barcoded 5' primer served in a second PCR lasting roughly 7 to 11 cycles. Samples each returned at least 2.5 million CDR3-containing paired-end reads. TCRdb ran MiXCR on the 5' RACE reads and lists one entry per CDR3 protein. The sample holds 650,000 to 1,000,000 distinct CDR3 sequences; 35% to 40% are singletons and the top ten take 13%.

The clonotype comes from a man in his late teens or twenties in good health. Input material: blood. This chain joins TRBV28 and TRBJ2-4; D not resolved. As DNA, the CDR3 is TGTGCCAGCAGTTTATTCCCGGTCGCCAGACAAAACATTCAGTACTTC. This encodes CASSLFPVARQNIQYF.